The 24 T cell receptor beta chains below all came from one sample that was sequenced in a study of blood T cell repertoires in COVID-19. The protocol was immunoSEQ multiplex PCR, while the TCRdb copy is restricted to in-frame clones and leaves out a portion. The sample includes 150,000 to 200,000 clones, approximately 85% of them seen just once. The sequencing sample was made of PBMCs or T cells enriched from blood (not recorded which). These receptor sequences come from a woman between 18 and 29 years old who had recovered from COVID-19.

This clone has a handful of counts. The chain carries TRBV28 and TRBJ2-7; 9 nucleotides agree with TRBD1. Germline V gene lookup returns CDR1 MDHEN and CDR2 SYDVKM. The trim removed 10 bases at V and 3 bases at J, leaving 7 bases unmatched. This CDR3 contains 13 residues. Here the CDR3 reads CAIRGTGYYEQYF. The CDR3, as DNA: TGTGCCATCCGGGGGACAGGGTACTACGAGCAGTACTTC.

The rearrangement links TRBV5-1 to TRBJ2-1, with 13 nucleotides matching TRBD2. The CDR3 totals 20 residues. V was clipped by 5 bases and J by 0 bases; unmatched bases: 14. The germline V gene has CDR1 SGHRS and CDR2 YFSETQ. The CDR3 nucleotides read TGCGCCAGCAGGTCGACCACGGGACTAGCGGGACCGAGCTCCTACAATGAGCAGTTCTTC. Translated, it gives CASRSTTGLAGPSSYNEQFF.

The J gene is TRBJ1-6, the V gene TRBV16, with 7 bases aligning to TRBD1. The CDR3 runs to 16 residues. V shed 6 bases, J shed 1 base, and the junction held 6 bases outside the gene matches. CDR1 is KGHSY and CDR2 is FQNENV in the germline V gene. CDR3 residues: CASSHSTGSYNSPLHF. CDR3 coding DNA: TGTGCCAGCAGTCATTCGACAGGGTCCTATAATTCACCCCTCCACTTT.

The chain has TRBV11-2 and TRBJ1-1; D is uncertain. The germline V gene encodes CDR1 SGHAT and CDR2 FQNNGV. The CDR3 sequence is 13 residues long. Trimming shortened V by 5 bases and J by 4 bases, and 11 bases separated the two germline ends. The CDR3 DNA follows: TGTGCCAGCAGCCCGGGTTTTTTCACTGAAGCTTTCTTT. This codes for CASSPGFFTEAFF.

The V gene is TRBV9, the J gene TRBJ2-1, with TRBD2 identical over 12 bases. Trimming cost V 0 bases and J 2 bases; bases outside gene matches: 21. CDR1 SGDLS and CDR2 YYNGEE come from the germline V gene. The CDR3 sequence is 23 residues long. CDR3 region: CASSVDDGWTVASGGATYNEQFF. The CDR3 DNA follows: TGTGCCAGCAGCGTAGACGACGGCTGGACGGTAGCTAGCGGGGGGGCGACCTACAATGAGCAGTTCTTC.

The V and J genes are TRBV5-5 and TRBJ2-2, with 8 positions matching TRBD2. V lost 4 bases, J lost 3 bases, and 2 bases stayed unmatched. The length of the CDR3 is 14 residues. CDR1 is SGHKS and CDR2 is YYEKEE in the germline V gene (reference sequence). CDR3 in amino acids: CASSPAGDTGELFF. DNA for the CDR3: TGTGCCAGCAGCCCAGCGGGGGACACCGGGGAGCTGTTTTTT.

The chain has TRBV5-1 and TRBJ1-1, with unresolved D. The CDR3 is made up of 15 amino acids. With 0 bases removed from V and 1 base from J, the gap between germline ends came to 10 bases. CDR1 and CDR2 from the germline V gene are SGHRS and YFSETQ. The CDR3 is CASSLEVSGNTEAFF. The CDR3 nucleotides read TGCGCCAGCAGCTTGGAAGTCTCAGGGAACACTGAAGCTTTCTTT.

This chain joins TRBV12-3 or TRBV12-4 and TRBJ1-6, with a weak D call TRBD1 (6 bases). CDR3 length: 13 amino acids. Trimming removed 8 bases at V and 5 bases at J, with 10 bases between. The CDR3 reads CASGGADNSPLHF. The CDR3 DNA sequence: TGTGCCAGCGGGGGGGCGGATAATTCACCCCTCCACTTT.

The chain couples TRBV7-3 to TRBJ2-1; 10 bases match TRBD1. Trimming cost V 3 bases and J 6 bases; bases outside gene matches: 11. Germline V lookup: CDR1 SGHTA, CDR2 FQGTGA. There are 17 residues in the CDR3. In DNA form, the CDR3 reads TGTGCCAGCAGCTTGACCCCACCGGGACAGGGGATCAATGAGCAGTTCTTC. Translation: CASSLTPPGQGINEQFF. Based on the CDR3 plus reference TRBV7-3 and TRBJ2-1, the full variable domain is GAGVSQTPSNKVTEKGKYVELRCDPISGHTALYWYRQSLGQGPEFLIYFQGTGAADDSGLPNDRFFAVRPEGSVSTLKIQRTERGDSAVYLCASSLTPPGQGINEQFFGPGTRLTVL.

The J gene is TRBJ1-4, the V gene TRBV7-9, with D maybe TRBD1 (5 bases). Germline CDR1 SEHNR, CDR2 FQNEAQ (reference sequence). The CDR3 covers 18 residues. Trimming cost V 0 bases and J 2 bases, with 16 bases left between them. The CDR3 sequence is CASSLASSAGRTNEKLFF. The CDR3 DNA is TGTGCCAGCAGCTTAGCGTCCTCGGCAGGGCGGACTAATGAAAAACTGTTTTTT.

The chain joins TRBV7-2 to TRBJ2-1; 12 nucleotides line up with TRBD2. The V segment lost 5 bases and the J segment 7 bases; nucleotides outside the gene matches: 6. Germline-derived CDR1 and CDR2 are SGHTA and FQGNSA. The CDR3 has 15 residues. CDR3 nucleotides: TGTGCCAGCAGCCTGACTAGCGGGAGTTTTAATGAGCAGTTCTTC. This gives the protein CASSLTSGSFNEQFF.

The CDR3 DNA follows: TGTGCCAGCAGTGAAAGACCCTACGACTATCAGCCCCAGCATTTT. Protein: CASSERPYDYQPQHF. This chain uses TRBV28 with TRBJ1-5; D unresolved. Per the germline V gene, CDR1 is MDHEN and CDR2 is SYDVKM. There are 15 residues in the CDR3. V was pared by 5 bases and J by 5 bases, with 16 bases between.

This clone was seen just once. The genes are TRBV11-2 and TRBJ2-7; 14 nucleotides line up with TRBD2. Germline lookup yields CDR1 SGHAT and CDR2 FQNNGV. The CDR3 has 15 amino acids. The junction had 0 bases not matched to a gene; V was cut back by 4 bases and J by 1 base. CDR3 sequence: CASSWTSGGSYEQYF. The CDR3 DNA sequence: TGTGCCAGCAGCTGGACTAGCGGGGGGTCCTACGAGCAGTACTTC.

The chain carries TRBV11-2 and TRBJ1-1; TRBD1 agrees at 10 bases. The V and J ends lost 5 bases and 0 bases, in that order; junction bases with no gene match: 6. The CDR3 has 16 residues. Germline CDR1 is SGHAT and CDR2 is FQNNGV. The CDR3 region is CASSPRQGALNTEAFF. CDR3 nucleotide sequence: TGTGCCAGCAGCCCCCGACAGGGGGCGTTGAACACTGAAGCTTTCTTT. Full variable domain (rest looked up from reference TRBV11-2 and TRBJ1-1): EAGVAQSPRYKIIEKRQSVAFWCNPISGHATLYWYQQILGQGPKLLIQFQNNGVVDDSQLPKDRFSAERLKGVDSTLKIQPAKLEDSAVYLCASSPRQGALNTEAFFGQGTRLTVV.

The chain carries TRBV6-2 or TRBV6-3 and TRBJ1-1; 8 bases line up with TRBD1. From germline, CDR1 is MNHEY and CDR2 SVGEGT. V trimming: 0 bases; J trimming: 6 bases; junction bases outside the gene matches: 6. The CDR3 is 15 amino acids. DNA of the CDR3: TGTGCCAGCAGTTACTCTAGGACAGGGAGGCCTGAAGCTTTCTTT. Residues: CASSYSRTGRPEAFF.

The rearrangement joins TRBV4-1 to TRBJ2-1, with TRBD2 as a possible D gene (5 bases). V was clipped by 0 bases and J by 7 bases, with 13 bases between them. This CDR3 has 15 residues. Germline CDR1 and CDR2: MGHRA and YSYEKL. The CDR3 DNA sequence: TGCGCCAGCAGCCAAGATCGGGGATTGTGGAATGAGCAGTTCTTC. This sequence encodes CASSQDRGLWNEQFF.

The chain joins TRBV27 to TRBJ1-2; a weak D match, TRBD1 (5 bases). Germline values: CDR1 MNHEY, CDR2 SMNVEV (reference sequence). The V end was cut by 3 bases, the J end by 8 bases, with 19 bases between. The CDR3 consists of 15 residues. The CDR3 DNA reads TGTGCCAGCAGTTTGGATGGGGGTTGGCGGGAAGGCTACACCTTC. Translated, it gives CASSLDGGWREGYTF.

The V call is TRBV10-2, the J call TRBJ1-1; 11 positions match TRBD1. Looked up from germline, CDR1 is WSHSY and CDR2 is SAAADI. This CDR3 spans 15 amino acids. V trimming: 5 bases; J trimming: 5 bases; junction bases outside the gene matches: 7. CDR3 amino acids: CASSWTGGSRTEAFF. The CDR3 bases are TGCGCCAGCAGTTGGACAGGGGGCTCGAGGACTGAAGCTTTCTTT.

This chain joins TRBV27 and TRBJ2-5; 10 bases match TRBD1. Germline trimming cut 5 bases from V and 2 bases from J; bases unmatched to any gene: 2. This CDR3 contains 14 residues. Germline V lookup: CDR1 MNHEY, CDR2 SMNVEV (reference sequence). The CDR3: CASSEGQGQETQYF. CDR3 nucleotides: TGTGCCAGCAGTGAGGGACAGGGGCAAGAGACCCAGTACTTC.

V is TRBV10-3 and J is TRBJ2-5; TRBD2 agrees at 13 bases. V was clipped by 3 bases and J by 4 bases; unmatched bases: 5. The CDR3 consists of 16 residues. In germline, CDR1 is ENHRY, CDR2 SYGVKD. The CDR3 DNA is TGTGCCATCAGTGACGGACTAGCGGGGGAGGGAGAGACCCAGTACTTC. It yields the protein CAISDGLAGEGETQYF.

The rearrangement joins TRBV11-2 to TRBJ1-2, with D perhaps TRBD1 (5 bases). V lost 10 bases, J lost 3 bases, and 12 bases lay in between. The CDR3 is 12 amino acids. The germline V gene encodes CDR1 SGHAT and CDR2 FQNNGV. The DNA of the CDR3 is TGTGCCACACCGGGGGAACACTATGGCTACACCTTC. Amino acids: CATPGEHYGYTF. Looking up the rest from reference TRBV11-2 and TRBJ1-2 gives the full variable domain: EAGVAQSPRYKIIEKRQSVAFWCNPISGHATLYWYQQILGQGPKLLIQFQNNGVVDDSQLPKDRFSAERLKGVDSTLKIQPAKLEDSAVYLCATPGEHYGYTFGSGTRLTVV.

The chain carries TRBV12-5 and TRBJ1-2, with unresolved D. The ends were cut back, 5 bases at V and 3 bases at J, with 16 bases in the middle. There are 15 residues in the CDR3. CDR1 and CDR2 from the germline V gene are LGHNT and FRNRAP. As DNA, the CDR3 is TGTGCTAGTGGTCCCGAAAGCGGGTGGGACTATGGCTACACCTTC. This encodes CASGPESGWDYGYTF.

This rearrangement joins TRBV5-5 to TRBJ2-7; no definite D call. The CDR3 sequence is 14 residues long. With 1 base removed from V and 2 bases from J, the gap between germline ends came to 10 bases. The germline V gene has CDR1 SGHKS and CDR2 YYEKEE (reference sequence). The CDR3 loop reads CASSLSAGAYEQYF. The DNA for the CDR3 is TGTGCCAGCAGCTTGAGCGCCGGTGCCTACGAGCAGTACTTC.

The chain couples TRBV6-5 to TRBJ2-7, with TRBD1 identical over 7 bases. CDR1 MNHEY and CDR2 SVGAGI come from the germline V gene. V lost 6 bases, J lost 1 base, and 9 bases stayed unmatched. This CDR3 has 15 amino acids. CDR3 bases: TGTGCCAGCAGCCTAGACAGGGCGCCTTCCTACGAGCAGTACTTC. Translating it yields CASSLDRAPSYEQYF.